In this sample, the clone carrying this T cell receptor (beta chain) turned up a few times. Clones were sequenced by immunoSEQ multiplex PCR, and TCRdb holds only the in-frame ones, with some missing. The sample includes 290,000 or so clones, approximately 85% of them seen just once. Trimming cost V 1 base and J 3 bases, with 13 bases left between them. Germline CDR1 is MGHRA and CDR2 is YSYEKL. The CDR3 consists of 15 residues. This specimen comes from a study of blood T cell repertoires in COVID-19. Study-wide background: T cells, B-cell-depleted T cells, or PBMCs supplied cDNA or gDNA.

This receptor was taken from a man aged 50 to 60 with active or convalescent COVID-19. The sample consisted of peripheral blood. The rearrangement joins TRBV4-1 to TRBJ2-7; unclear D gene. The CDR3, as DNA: TGCGCCAGCAGCCAAGGACTCTTTAGCTACTACGAGCAGTACTTC. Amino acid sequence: CASSQGLFSYYEQYF.